A single sample gave rise to the 23 T cell receptor beta chains below, sequenced in a study of blood T cell repertoires in COVID-19. Profiling relied on immunoSEQ multiplex PCR, and the TCRdb table lists in-frame clones only, not all of them. The sample has some 120,000 clones; about 93% are singletons. The material sequenced was peripheral blood. These receptors were obtained from a man aged 50-60 years with COVID-19, enrolled during active disease.

This rearrangement joins TRBV28 to TRBJ2-1; 10 bases are a match to TRBD2. Looked up from germline, CDR1 is MDHEN and CDR2 is SYDVKM. CDR3 length: 15 residues. V was pared by 4 bases and J by 9 bases, with 9 bases of the junction left unmatched. CDR3 sequence reads: CASSSSGSIMGEQFF. CDR3 bases: TGTGCCAGCAGTTCTAGCGGGAGCATAATGGGTGAGCAGTTCTTC. Variable domain in full (rest from reference TRBV28 and TRBJ2-1): DVKVTQSSRYLVKRTGEKVFLECVQDMDHENMFWYRQDPGLGLRLIYFSYDVKMKEKGDIPEGYSVSREKKERFSLILESASTNQTSMYLCASSSSGSIMGEQFFGPGTRLTVL.

The sample holds one count of this clone. The rearrangement uses TRBV19 and TRBJ2-2, with TRBD1 identical over 8 bases. CDR3 length equals 14 residues. Trimming cost V 5 bases and J 4 bases; bases outside gene matches: 3. Germline loops: CDR1 LNHDA, CDR2 SQIVND (reference sequence). CDR3 sequence reads: CASSSTGATGELFF. CDR3 sequence (DNA): TGTGCCAGTAGTTCGACAGGGGCCACCGGGGAGCTGTTTTTT.

The chain couples TRBV4-2 to TRBJ1-5, with D possibly being TRBD1 (5 bases). Germline loops: CDR1 LGHNA, CDR2 YNFKEQ. The CDR3 totals 13 residues. Trimming pared 0 bases from V and 5 bases from J, leaving 5 bases between. The CDR3 here is CASSQEGDQPQHF. DNA of the CDR3: TGTGCCAGCAGCCAAGAAGGGGATCAGCCCCAGCATTTT.

The chain joins TRBV10-3 to TRBJ2-1; TRBD2 matches at 14 bases. The CDR3 contains 15 residues. V dropped 7 bases and J dropped 8; count of bases not matched to a gene: 7. The germline V gene encodes CDR1 ENHRY and CDR2 SYGVKD. The CDR3 sequence: CAITEGLAGADEQFF. Here the CDR3 DNA reads TGTGCCATCACCGAGGGACTAGCGGGAGCAGATGAGCAGTTCTTC.

The CDR3 DNA reads TGTGCCAGCAGCACACTAGGGATCGGGGAGCTGTTTTTT. Its translation is CASSTLGIGELFF. The rearrangement uses TRBV27 and TRBJ2-2; TRBD2 is a possible D gene (5 bases). CDR1 and CDR2 from the germline V gene are MNHEY and SMNVEV (reference sequence). The CDR3 has 13 residues. V lost 6 bases to trimming and J lost 7 bases, with 12 bases between them.

The chain has TRBV7-9 and TRBJ1-2; 7 bases line up with TRBD1. The CDR3 is 16 residues long. Germline V lookup: CDR1 SEHNR, CDR2 FQNEAQ (reference sequence). Germline trimming cut 2 bases from V and 2 bases from J; bases unmatched to any gene: 8. CDR3 nucleotides: TGTGCCAGCAGCTTATCAGACAGGGTCCCCAACTATGGCTACACCTTC. As protein: CASSLSDRVPNYGYTF.

The V gene is TRBV3-1 (or the pseudogene TRBV3-2), the J gene TRBJ1-4; D perhaps matches TRBD1 (6 bases). V lost 5 bases to trimming and J lost 5 bases, with 15 bases between them. Per germline, CDR1 LGHDT and CDR2 YNNKEL (reference sequence). The CDR3 extends over 15 amino acids. The CDR3 here is CASSSRGAHNEKLFF. The CDR3 region has the DNA TGTGCCAGCAGCTCCCGGGGGGCTCACAATGAAAAACTGTTTTTT.

The rearrangement links TRBV9 to TRBJ2-1; TRBD1 matches 9 bases. The CDR3 totals 15 residues. V lost 4 bases to trimming and J lost 6 bases; unmatched junction nucleotides: 8. Germline V gene lookup returns CDR1 SGDLS and CDR2 YYNGEE. CDR3 in amino acids: CASSLQGAPTNEQFF. CDR3 DNA sequence: TGTGCCAGCAGCTTACAGGGGGCTCCTACCAATGAGCAGTTCTTC.

The rearrangement links TRBV19 to TRBJ1-3, with a weak D call TRBD1 (5 bases). The CDR3 spans 14 residues. Germline lookup yields CDR1 LNHDA and CDR2 SQIVND (reference sequence). Trimming shortened V by 10 bases and J by 0 bases, and 13 bases separated the two germline ends. The CDR3 reads CATRPGGSGNTIYF. DNA for the CDR3: TGTGCCACCCGACCGGGGGGCTCTGGAAACACCATATATTTT.

The V gene is TRBV10-1, the J gene TRBJ1-2; 9 bases are a match to TRBD1. The CDR3 spans 15 residues. J gave up 2 bases and V 3 bases, and 4 bases lay outside the gene matches. Germline loops: CDR1 WNHNN, CDR2 SYGVQD (reference sequence). DNA for the CDR3: TGCGCCAGCAGTGAAGGGACAGGGAAGAACTATGGCTACACCTTC. This codes for CASSEGTGKNYGYTF.

This clone was counted a single time. The chain combines TRBV27 with TRBJ2-3, with 9 bases that match TRBD2. Germline V gene sequence: CDR1 MNHEY, CDR2 SMNVEV (reference sequence). V was clipped by 8 bases and J by 3 bases; unmatched bases: 3. This CDR3 is built from 13 residues. The CDR3 DNA sequence: TGTGCCAGCCGTAGCGGGAGTACAGATACGCAGTATTTT. As protein: CASRSGSTDTQYF.

V usage is TRBV28 and J usage is TRBJ1-1; D might be TRBD1 (5 bases). Germline CDR1 is MDHEN and CDR2 is SYDVKM. This CDR3 is 17 amino acids long. The V and J ends lost 5 bases and 0 bases respectively, with 19 bases between them. The CDR3 DNA is TGTGCCAGCAGTGACGACAAAACAGGCCGCATGAACACTGAAGCTTTCTTT. Its translation: CASSDDKTGRMNTEAFF. The full variable domain, with the rest looked up from reference TRBV28 and TRBJ1-1, is DVKVTQSSRYLVKRTGEKVFLECVQDMDHENMFWYRQDPGLGLRLIYFSYDVKMKEKGDIPEGYSVSREKKERFSLILESASTNQTSMYLCASSDDKTGRMNTEAFFGQGTRLTVV.

This chain links TRBV11-2 with TRBJ2-1; 12 positions match TRBD2. Looked up from germline, CDR1 is SGHAT and CDR2 is FQNNGV. The trim removed 1 base at V and 7 bases at J, leaving 5 bases unmatched. The CDR3 length is 16 residues. CDR3 DNA: TGTGCCAGCAGCTTAGTCCTAGCGGGAGGGGGGAATGAGCAGTTCTTC. Translating gives CASSLVLAGGGNEQFF. The full variable domain, in which reference TRBV11-2 and TRBJ2-1 provide the parts outside the CDR3, is EAGVAQSPRYKIIEKRQSVAFWCNPISGHATLYWYQQILGQGPKLLIQFQNNGVVDDSQLPKDRFSAERLKGVDSTLKIQPAKLEDSAVYLCASSLVLAGGGNEQFFGPGTRLTVL.

The V and J genes are TRBV14 and TRBJ1-4; D is unresolved. Germline CDR1 reads SGHDN; CDR2 reads FVKESK. This CDR3 region has 13 residues. V gave up 9 bases and J gave up 3 bases, with 11 bases separating them. CDR3 DNA: TGTGCCAGTCAACAGTCGGCTAATGAAAAACTGTTTTTT. This codes for CASQQSANEKLFF.

The chain carries TRBV27 and TRBJ2-5, with TRBD1 as a possible D gene (6 bases). V dropped 5 bases and J dropped 2 bases, with 15 bases sitting between them. Germline V gene sequence: CDR1 MNHEY, CDR2 SMNVEV (reference sequence). The CDR3 has 15 residues. In nucleotides, the CDR3 is TGTGCCAGCAGTGGGACATGGGGCATACAAGAGACCCAGTACTTC. As protein: CASSGTWGIQETQYF.

DNA of the CDR3: TGTGCCAGCAGCCAAGGTCCGGTATCGGGAGATACGCAGTATTTT. The encoded protein is CASSQGPVSGDTQYF. This chain links TRBV3-1 (or the pseudogene TRBV3-2) with TRBJ2-3; D gene unclear. Germline loops: CDR1 LGHDT, CDR2 YNNKEL (reference sequence). CDR3 length equals 15 residues. Trimming cost V 1 base and J 5 bases, with 13 bases left between them.

The V gene is TRBV27, the J gene TRBJ1-1, with a possible D match to TRBD1 (6 bases). In germline, CDR1 is MNHEY, CDR2 SMNVEV (reference sequence). The CDR3 totals 16 residues. V shed 2 bases and J shed 4 bases, with 17 bases lying between them. This chain's CDR3 is CASSLRPTGWGTEAFF. The CDR3, as DNA: TGTGCCAGCAGTTTAAGGCCGACAGGCTGGGGCACTGAAGCTTTCTTT.

This clone was observed a single time. The J gene is TRBJ2-3, the V gene TRBV7-2; 11 bases are a match to TRBD2. Germline V gives CDR1 SGHTA, CDR2 FQGNSA. The J segment lost 5 bases and the V segment lost 5 bases, leaving 6 bases of the junction unmatched. This CDR3 has 15 residues. The CDR3 spells CASSVTSGSLDTQYF. The CDR3 DNA reads TGTGCCAGCAGCGTTACTAGCGGGAGTCTAGATACGCAGTATTTT.

This clone was observed a single time. This chain connects TRBV5-4 to TRBJ2-2; TRBD2 aligns across 9 bases. Germline V gives CDR1 SGHNT, CDR2 YYREEE (reference sequence). This CDR3 contains 16 residues. V gave up 4 bases and J gave up 5 bases; unmatched junction bases: 9. The CDR3 DNA is TGTGCCAGCAGCCGACTAGCGGAATCACTTACCGGGGAGCTGTTTTTT. It yields the protein CASSRLAESLTGELFF.

This clone was seen once. The V gene is TRBV19, the J gene TRBJ2-3, with 8 bases aligning to TRBD1. The germline gives CDR1 LNHDA, CDR2 SQIVND (reference sequence). The J segment lost 1 base and the V segment lost 4 bases, leaving 4 bases of the junction unmatched. This CDR3 contains 15 residues. The CDR3 DNA is TGTGCCAGTAGTAACCCGGGACAGGGCACAGATACGCAGTATTTT. Translated, it gives CASSNPGQGTDTQYF.

The chain is built from TRBV5-1 and TRBJ2-3; TRBD2 might be the D (5 bases). V dropped 0 bases and J dropped 0 bases, with 11 bases sitting between them. CDR1 and CDR2 (germline): SGHRS, YFSETQ. The CDR3 consists of 16 residues. This chain's CDR3 is CASSLGTSTSTDTQYF. The CDR3 region has the DNA TGCGCCAGCAGCTTGGGGACTTCTACTAGCACAGATACGCAGTATTTT.

The chain has TRBV18 and TRBJ2-1; TRBD1 is a possible D gene (5 bases). The V and J ends lost 8 bases and 7 bases respectively, with 21 bases between them. Germline assignment: CDR1 KGHSH and CDR2 LQKENI. The CDR3 covers 15 residues. The CDR3 DNA is TGTGCCAGCGCCTGGGGCGCAGGTCTAAGGAATGAGCAGTTCTTC. Residues: CASAWGAGLRNEQFF.

The V gene is TRBV19, the J gene TRBJ2-6; 10 bases are a match to TRBD1. Unmatched junction bases numbered 8, after V lost 5 bases and J lost 1 base. CDR1 is LNHDA and CDR2 is SQIVND in the germline V gene (reference sequence). This CDR3 is built from 18 residues. The CDR3 region has the DNA TGTGCCAGTAGTGTGGGCGGGGACAGGGGTTCTGGGGCCAACGTCCTGACTTTC. Protein product: CASSVGGDRGSGANVLTF.